This T cell receptor beta chain originates from a study of T cells in Graves' hyperthyroidism and ophthalmopathy. The sample holds a few counts of this clonotype. Authors of the study amplified TCR beta CDR3 regions from RNA transcripts. Researchers ran a first-round RT-PCR on the TCR CDR3 using the HTBI primer set. TCRdb reprocessed the multiplex PCR reads via MiXCR and lists one record per CDR3 protein. The top ten clones hold around half of a sample with 300,000 to 400,000 distinct CDR3 sequences, under 25% of them seen once. CDR1 and CDR2 (germline): ENHRY, SYGVKD. V lost 0 bases and J 0 bases, leaving 6 bases between the germline ends. This CDR3 is 15 amino acids long.

The sequence was obtained from a woman aged 50 to 60 with Graves' hyperthyroidism. The specimen sequenced was blood. This chain connects TRBV10-3 to TRBJ1-3; D is uncertain. The CDR3 loop is CAISESRGSGNTIYF. The CDR3 nucleotides read TGTGCCATCAGTGAGTCGAGAGGCTCTGGAAACACCATATATTTT.